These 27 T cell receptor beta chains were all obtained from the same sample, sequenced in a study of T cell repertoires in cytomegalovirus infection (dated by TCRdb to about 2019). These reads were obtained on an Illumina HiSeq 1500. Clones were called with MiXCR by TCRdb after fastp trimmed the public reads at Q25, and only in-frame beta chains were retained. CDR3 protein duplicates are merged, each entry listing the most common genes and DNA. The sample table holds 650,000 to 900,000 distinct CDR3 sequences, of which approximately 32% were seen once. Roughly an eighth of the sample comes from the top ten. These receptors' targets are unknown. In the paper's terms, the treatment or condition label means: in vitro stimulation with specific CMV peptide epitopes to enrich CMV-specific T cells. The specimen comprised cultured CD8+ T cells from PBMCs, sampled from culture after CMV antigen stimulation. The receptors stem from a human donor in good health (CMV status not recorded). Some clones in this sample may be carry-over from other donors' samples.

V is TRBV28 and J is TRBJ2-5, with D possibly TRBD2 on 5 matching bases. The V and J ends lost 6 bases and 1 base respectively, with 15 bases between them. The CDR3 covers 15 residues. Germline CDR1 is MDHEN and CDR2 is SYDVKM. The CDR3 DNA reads TGTGCCAGCAGGGTCTCTGGACGGGGCCAAGAGACCCAGTACTTC. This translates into CASRVSGRGQETQYF.

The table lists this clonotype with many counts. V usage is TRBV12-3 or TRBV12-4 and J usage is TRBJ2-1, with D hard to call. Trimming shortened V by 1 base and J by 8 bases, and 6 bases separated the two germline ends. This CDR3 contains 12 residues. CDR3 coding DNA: TGTGCCAGCAGTTTAGGACGGCATGAGCAGTTCTTC. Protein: CASSLGRHEQFF.

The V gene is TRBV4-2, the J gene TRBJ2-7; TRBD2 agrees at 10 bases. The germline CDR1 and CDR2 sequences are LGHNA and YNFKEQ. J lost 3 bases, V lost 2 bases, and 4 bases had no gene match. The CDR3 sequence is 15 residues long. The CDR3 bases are TGTGCCAGCAGCCAAAATAGCGGGGGGATCTACGAGCAGTACTTC. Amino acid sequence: CASSQNSGGIYEQYF.

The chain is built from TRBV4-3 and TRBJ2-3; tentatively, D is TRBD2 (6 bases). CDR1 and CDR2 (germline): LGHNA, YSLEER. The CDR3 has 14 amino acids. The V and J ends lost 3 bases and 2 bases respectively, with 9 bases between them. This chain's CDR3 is CASSHGLSTDTQYF. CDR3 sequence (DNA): TGCGCCAGCAGCCATGGACTATCCACAGATACGCAGTATTTT.

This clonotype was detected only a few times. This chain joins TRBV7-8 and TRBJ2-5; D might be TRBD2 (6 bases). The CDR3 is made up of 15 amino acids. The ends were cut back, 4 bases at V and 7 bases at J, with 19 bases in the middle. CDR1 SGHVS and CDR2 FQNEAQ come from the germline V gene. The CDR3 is CASSSRPSGQRTQYF. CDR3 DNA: TGTGCCAGCAGCTCCCGTCCGAGCGGGCAGAGGACCCAGTACTTC.

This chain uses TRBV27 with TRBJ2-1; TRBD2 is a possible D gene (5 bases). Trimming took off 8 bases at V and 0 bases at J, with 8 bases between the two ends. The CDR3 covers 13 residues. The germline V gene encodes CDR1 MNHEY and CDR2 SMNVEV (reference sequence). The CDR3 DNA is TGTGCCAGCCTGGGGAGCTCCTACAATGAGCAGTTCTTC. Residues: CASLGSSYNEQFF.

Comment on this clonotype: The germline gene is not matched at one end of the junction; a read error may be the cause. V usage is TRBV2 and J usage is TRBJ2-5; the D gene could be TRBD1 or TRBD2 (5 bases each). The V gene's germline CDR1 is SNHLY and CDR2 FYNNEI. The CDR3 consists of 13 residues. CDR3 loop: CASTWMGEETQYF. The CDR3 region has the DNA TGTGCTAGCACCTGGATGGGGGAAGAGACCCAGTACTTC.

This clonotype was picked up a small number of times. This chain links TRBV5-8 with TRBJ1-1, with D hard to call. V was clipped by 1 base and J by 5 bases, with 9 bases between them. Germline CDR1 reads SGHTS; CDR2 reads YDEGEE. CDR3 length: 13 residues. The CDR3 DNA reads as TGTGCCAGCAGCTTGAGCCTTGTAACTGAAGCTTTCTTT. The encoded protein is CASSLSLVTEAFF.

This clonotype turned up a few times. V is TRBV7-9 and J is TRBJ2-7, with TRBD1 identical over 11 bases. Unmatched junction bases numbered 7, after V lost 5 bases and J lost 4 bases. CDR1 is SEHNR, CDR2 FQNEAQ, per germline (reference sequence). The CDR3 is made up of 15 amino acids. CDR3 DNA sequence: TGTGCCAGCAGCGACGGACAGGGGGCGACGTACGAGCAGTACTTC. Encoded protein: CASSDGQGATYEQYF.

CDR3 region: CASISGVQTQYF. CDR3 nucleotides: TGTGCCAGTATTTCAGGGGTACAGACCCAGTACTTC. This rearrangement joins TRBV2 to TRBJ2-5; maybe TRBD1 (6 bases). Trimming left V 9 bases short and J 6 bases short, with 14 bases between. Looked up from germline, CDR1 is SNHLY and CDR2 is FYNNEI. This CDR3 spans 12 amino acids.

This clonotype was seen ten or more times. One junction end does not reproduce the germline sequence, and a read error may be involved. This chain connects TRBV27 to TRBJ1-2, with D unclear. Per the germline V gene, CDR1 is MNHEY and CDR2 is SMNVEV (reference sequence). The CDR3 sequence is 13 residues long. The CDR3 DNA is TGTGCCAGCAGCTTATTAGGTGGCTATGGCTACACCTTC. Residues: CASSLLGGYGYTF.

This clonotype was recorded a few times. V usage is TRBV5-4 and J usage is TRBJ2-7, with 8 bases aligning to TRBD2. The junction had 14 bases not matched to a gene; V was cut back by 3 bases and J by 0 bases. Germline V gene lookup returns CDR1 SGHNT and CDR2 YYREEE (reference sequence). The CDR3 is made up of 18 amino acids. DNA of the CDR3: TGTGCCAGCAGCTCCAATCCTCCTCCGGGGGGGACCTCCTACGAGCAGTACTTC. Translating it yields CASSSNPPPGGTSYEQYF.

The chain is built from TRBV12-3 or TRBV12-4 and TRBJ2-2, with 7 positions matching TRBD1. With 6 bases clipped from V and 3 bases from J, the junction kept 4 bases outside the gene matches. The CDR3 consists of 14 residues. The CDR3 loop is CASSGTVYTGELFF. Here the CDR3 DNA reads TGTGCCAGCAGCGGGACAGTATACACCGGGGAGCTGTTTTTT.

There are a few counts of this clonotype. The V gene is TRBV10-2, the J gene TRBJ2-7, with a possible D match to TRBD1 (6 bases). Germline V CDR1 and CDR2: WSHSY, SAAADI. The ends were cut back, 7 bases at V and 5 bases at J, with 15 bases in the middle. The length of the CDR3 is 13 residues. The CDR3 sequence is CASTSDRGNEQYF. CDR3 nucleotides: TGCGCCAGCACCTCGGACAGAGGAAACGAGCAGTACTTC.

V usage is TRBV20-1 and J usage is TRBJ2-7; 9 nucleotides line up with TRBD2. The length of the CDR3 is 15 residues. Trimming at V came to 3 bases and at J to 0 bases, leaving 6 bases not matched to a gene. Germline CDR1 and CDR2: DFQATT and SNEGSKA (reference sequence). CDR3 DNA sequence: TGCAGTGCTAGGTCGCGGGGGGGACTCTCCTACGAGCAGTACGTC. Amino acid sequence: CSARSRGGLSYEQYV.

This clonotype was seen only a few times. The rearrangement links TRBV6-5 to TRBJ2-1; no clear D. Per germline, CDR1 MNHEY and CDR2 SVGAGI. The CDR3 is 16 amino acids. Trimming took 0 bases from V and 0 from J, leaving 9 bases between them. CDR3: CASSYSVLYSYNEQFF. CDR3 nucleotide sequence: TGTGCCAGCAGTTACTCAGTCCTCTACTCCTACAATGAGCAGTTCTTC.

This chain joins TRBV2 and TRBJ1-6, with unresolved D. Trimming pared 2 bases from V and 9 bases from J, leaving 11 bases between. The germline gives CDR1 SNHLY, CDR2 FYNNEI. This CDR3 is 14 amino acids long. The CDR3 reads CASSEIGSFSPLHF. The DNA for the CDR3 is TGTGCCAGCAGTGAAATAGGCTCCTTTTCACCCCTCCACTTT.

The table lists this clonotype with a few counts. The CDR3 coding sequence is TGCGCCAGCAGCGGGGACGCAAGCTCCTACAATGAGCAGTTCTTC. Its translation: CASSGDASSYNEQFF. This chain joins TRBV4-1 and TRBJ2-1; D tentatively fits TRBD1 or TRBD2 (5 bases each). V lost 5 bases and J lost 0, with 11 bases in between. This CDR3 has 15 amino acids. CDR1 is MGHRA and CDR2 is YSYEKL in the germline V gene.

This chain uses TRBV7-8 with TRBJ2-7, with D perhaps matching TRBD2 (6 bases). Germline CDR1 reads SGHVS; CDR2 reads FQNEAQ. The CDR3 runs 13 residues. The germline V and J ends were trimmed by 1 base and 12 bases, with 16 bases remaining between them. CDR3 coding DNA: TGTGCCAGCAGCTTAGAAGGCAGGGAGGCTTTGTACGTC. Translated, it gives CASSLEGREALYV.

The CDR3 loop reads CASTGLWSGANVLTF. The CDR3 DNA reads TGTGCCAGCACGGGCCTCTGGTCTGGGGCCAACGTCCTGACTTTC. This rearrangement joins TRBV2 to TRBJ2-6; D is undetermined. This CDR3 contains 15 residues. Germline V CDR1 and CDR2: SNHLY, FYNNEI. Trimming cost V 7 bases and J 1 base, with 11 bases left between them.

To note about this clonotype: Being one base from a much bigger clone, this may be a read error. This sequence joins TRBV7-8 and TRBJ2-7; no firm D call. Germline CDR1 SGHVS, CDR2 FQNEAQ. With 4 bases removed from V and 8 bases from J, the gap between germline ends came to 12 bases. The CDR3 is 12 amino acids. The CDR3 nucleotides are TGTGCCAGCAGCTCGAATTCCTGGAAGCAGTACGTC. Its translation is CASSSNSWKQYV.

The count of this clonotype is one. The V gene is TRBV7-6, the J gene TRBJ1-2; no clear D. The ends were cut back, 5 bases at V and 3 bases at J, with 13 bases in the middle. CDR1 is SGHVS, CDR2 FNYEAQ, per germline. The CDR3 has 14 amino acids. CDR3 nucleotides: TGTGCCAGCAGCCCTAGCCCCTCATACTATGGCTACACCTTC. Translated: CASSPSPSYYGYTF.

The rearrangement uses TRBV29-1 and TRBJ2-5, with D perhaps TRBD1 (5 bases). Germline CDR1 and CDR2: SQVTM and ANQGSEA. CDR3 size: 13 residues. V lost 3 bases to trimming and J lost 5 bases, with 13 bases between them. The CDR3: CSVESRGKETQYF. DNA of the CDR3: TGCAGCGTTGAGAGTAGGGGAAAGGAGACCCAGTACTTC.

In nucleotides, the CDR3 is TGCAGTGCTAGGGGGATTCGCACAGATACGCAGTATTTT. Residues: CSARGIRTDTQYF. The chain carries TRBV20-1 and TRBJ2-3; D remains unclear. From germline, CDR1 is DFQATT and CDR2 SNEGSKA (reference sequence). The CDR3 sequence is 13 residues long. V dropped 3 bases and J dropped 1 base, with 8 bases sitting between them.

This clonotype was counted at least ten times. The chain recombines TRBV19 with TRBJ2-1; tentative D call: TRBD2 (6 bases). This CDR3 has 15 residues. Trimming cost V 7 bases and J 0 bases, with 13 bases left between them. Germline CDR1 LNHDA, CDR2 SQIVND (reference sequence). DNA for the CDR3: TGTGCCAGTACTCTGGGGGGTTCCTCCTACAATGAGCAGTTCTTC. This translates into CASTLGGSSYNEQFF.

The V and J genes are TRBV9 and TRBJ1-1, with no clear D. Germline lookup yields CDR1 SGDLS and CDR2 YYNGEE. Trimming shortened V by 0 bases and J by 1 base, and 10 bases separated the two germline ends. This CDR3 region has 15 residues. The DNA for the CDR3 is TGTGCCAGCAGCGTAGGTGGCAGCCAGAACACTGAAGCTTTCTTT. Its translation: CASSVGGSQNTEAFF.

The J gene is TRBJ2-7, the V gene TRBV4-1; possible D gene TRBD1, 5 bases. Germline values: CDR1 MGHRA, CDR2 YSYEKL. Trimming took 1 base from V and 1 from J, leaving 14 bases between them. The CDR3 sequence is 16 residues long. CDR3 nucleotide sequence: TGCGCCAGCAGCCAAGGGGTCGCCCCAGGGTCCTACGAGCAGTACTTC. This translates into CASSQGVAPGSYEQYF.